The clone carrying this T cell receptor beta chain was observed at least ten times. Its specificity is not known. Researchers took RNA transcripts and amplified the TCR beta CDR3 regions from them. A first-round RT-PCR of the TCR CDR3 used the HTBI primer set. MiXCR, applied by TCRdb to the multiplex PCR reads, yields one record per CDR3 protein. The sample holds about 560,000 distinct CDR3 sequences, around 15% seen once. The source of the sample is a study of T cells in Graves' hyperthyroidism and ophthalmopathy. V lost 2 bases, J lost 5 bases, and 4 bases lay in between. The CDR3 loop spans 11 amino acids. Germline V gene data show CDR1 as SGHDT and CDR2 as YYEEEE. Study conclusions and caveats: Clonotypes that were expanded in thyroid above 0.001 mostly appeared in blood too.

The sample comprised blood. V is TRBV5-6 and J is TRBJ2-5, with unresolved D. This TCR was sampled from a woman aged 40 to 50 with Graves' hyperthyroidism. The CDR3 protein is CASSFTETQYF. The CDR3 DNA follows: TGTGCCAGCAGCTTTACGGAGACCCAGTACTTC.